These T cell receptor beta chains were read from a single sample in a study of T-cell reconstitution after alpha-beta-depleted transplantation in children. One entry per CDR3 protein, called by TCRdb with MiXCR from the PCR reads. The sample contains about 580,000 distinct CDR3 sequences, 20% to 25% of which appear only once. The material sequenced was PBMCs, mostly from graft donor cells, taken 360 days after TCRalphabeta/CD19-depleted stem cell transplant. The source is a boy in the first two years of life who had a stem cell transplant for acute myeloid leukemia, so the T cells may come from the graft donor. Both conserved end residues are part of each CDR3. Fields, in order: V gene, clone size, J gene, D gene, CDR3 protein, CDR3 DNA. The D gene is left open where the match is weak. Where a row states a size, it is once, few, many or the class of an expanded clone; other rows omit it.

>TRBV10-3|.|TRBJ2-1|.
CAISESGGSYNEQFF
TGTGCCATCAGTGAATCGGGGGGCAGCTACAATGAGCAGTTCTTC
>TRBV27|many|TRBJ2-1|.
CASSLGLEQFF
TGTGCCAGCAGCCTCGGACTTGAGCAGTTCTTC
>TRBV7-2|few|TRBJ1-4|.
CASSSYRASTNEKLFF
TGTGCCAGCAGCTCTTACAGGGCATCAACTAATGAAAAACTGTTTTTT
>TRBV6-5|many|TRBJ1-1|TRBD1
CASSSLWETGVNTEAFF
TGTGCCAGCAGTTCGCTATGGGAGACAGGGGTGAACACTGAAGCTTTCTTT
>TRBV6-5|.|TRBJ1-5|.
CASSYPGTEQGPQHF
TGTGCCAGCAGTTACCCCGGAACCGAACAAGGGCCCCAGCATTTT
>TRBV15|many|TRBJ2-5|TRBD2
CATSRDRGRTSGKETQYF
TGTGCCACCAGCAGAGATCGGGGTAGGACTAGCGGAAAAGAGACCCAGTACTTC
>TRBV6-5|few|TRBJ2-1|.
CASSYSRRGSYNEQFF
TGTGCCAGCAGTTACTCAAGGAGGGGCTCCTACAATGAGCAGTTCTTC
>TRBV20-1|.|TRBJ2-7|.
CSASRWREVNEQYF
TGCAGTGCCTCGAGGTGGAGGGAGGTCAACGAGCAGTACTTC
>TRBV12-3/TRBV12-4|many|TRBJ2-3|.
CASSFVISDTQYF
TGTGCCAGCAGTTTTGTGATCTCGGATACGCAGTATTTT
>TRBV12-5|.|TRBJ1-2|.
CASGPGGWYGYTF
TGTGCTAGTGGTCCCGGGGGTTGGTATGGCTACACCTTC
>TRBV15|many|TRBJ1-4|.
CATSRPYRDEKLFF
TGTGCCACCAGCAGACCTTATAGGGATGAAAAACTGTTTTTT
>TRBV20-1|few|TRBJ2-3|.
CSARALGADTQYF
TGCAGTGCTAGGGCCCTGGGGGCAGATACGCAGTATTTT
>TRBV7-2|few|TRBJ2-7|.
CASSLRQTYEQYF
TGTGCCAGCAGCTTAAGACAGACCTACGAGCAGTACTTC
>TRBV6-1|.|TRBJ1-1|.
CASAPNSAVNTEAFF
TGTGCCAGCGCTCCCAACTCAGCGGTGAACACTGAAGCTTTCTTT
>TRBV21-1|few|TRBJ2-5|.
CASSKEKTQYF
TGTGCCAGCAGCAAAGAAAAGACCCAGTACTTC
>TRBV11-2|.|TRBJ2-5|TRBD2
CASSLYPSGGAVRETQYF
TGTGCCAGCAGCTTATACCCCAGCGGGGGGGCAGTGAGAGAGACCCAGTACTTC
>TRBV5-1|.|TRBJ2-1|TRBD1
CASSEPPPTGGVSNEQFF
TGCGCCAGCAGCGAACCGCCCCCGACAGGGGGTGTGTCCAATGAGCAGTTCTTC
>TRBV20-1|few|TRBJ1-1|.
CSARDLGQPEAFF
TGCAGTGCTAGAGATCTTGGACAGCCTGAAGCTTTCTTT
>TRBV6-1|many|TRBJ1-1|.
CASFKSSDETEAFF
TGTGCCAGTTTTAAATCCAGCGATGAGACTGAAGCTTTCTTT
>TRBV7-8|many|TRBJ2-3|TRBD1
CATWTGDTDTQYF
TGTGCCACCTGGACAGGGGACACAGATACGCAGTATTTT
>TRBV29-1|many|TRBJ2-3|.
CSVATVTDTQYF
TGCAGCGTAGCGACAGTCACAGATACGCAGTATTTT
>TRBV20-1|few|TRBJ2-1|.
CSGGTVEGLSSYNEQFF
TGCAGTGGGGGGACGGTCGAGGGCTTGAGCTCCTACAATGAGCAGTTCTTC
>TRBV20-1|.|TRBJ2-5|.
CSAWIFRFTRQETQYF
TGCAGTGCTTGGATCTTTAGGTTTACACGCCAAGAGACCCAGTACTTC
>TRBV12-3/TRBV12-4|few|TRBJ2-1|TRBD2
CASSLSSGGANEQFF
TGTGCCAGCAGTTTGTCTAGCGGGGGGGCTAATGAGCAGTTCTTC
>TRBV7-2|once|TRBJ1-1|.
CASSLAALNTEAFF
TGTGCCAGCAGCTTAGCAGCATTGAACACTGAAGCTTTCTTT
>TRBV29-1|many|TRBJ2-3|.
CSAGRSTDTQYF
TGCAGCGCCGGACGGAGCACAGATACGCAGTATTTT
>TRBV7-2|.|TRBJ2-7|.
CASSLDPSLRYF
TGTGCCAGCAGCTTGGACCCATCACTTCGGTACTTC
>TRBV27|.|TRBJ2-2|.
CASSLSFNTGELFF
TGTGCCAGCAGTTTATCCTTCAACACCGGGGAGCTGTTTTTT
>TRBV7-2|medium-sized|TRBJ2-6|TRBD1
CASSTGGAGANVLTF
TGTGCCAGCAGTACAGGGGGCGCTGGGGCCAACGTCCTGACTTTC
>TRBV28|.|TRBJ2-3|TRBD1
CASSIADRGGDTQYF
TGTGCCAGCAGTATCGCGGACAGGGGGGGAGATACGCAGTATTTT
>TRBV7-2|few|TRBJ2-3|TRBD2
CASSLADGLAGGTDTQYF
TGTGCCAGCAGCTTAGCTGACGGACTAGCGGGGGGCACAGATACGCAGTATTTT
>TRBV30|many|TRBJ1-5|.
CAWSGGNQPQHF
TGTGCCTGGAGTGGAGGGAATCAGCCCCAGCATTTT